Listed here are 19 T cell receptor beta chains from one sample, sequenced in a study of T-cell memory formation after mild COVID-19. MiXCR, run by TCRdb on the 5' RACE reads, gives a single entry per CDR3 protein. The table shows about 140,000 distinct CDR3 sequences, with 13% to 15% occurring only once. Specimen: PBMCs or a T cell subset sorted from them (not recorded which). The receptors were gathered from an adult woman who had mild COVID-19 (a few samples of this study predate the infection). Cell type and time point are not known.

This clonotype was picked up many times. The V call is TRBV4-3, the J call TRBJ2-7, with 10 bases identical to TRBD2. CDR1 and CDR2 (germline): LGHNA, YSLEER. J lost 13 bases, V lost 0 bases, and 9 bases had no gene match. The CDR3 totals 14 residues. The chain's CDR3 is CASSQDALAGVVYF. The CDR3 nucleotides read TGCGCCAGCAGCCAAGATGCGCTAGCGGGAGTGGTATACTTC.

This sequence joins TRBV4-1 and TRBJ1-5; no definite D call. The CDR3 contains 15 residues. The V gene lost 1 base and the J gene lost 5 bases, with 12 bases spanning the gap. Germline V CDR1 and CDR2: MGHRA, YSYEKL. As DNA, the CDR3 is TGCGCCAGCAGCCAAGTGTCGGGTTTTGATCAGCCCCAGCATTTT. Amino acids: CASSQVSGFDQPQHF.

The CDR3 region is CASSPSGRFDEQFF. The CDR3 DNA follows: TGTGCCAGCAGCCCTAGCGGGAGGTTTGATGAGCAGTTCTTC. The chain carries TRBV6-2 or TRBV6-3 and TRBJ2-1, with 11 bases aligning to TRBD2. The CDR3 has 14 amino acids. Germline V gives CDR1 MNHEY, CDR2 SVGEGT. The trim removed 6 bases at V and 8 bases at J, leaving 6 bases unmatched.

This clonotype was seen a handful of times. The V gene is TRBV25-1, the J gene TRBJ2-1; D gene ambiguous. CDR3 length equals 12 residues. From germline, CDR1 is MGHDK and CDR2 SYGVNS. V lost 4 bases and J 5 bases, leaving 6 bases between the germline ends. The CDR3 DNA reads TGTGCCAGCAGTGCTGGGAACAATGAGCAGTTCTTC. As protein: CASSAGNNEQFF. Combining the CDR3 with reference TRBV25-1 and TRBJ2-1 gives the whole variable domain EADIYQTPRYLVIGTGKKITLECSQTMGHDKMYWYQQDPGMELHLIHYSYGVNSTEKGDLSSESTVSRIRTEHFPLTLESARPSHTSQYLCASSAGNNEQFFGPGTRLTVL.

In its sample, this clonotype was seen a few times. V is TRBV5-1 and J is TRBJ2-7, with TRBD2 as a possible D gene (5 bases). Germline V CDR1 and CDR2: SGHRS, YFSETQ. The V end was cut by 0 bases, the J end by 6 bases, with 7 bases between. The CDR3 sequence is 12 residues long. In nucleotides, the CDR3 is TGCGCCAGCAGCTTGGACGGGGTCGAGCAGTACTTC. It encodes CASSLDGVEQYF.

The chain couples TRBV29-1 to TRBJ1-3; TRBD1 matches at 7 bases. Germline V lookup: CDR1 SQVTM, CDR2 ANQGSEA. With 6 bases clipped from V and 0 bases from J, the junction kept 5 bases outside the gene matches. CDR3 length equals 14 residues. CDR3 amino acids: CSVTTGPSGNTIYF. The CDR3 region has the DNA TGCAGCGTGACGACAGGGCCCTCTGGAAACACCATATATTTT.

The rearrangement links TRBV6-2 or TRBV6-3 to TRBJ2-2; D remains unclear. The CDR3 is 14 residues long. CDR1 and CDR2 from the germline V gene are MNHEY and SVGEGT. Trimming pared 5 bases from V and 2 bases from J, leaving 9 bases between. The CDR3 nucleotides are TGTGCCAGCAGTCCCAACGACAACACCGGGGAGCTGTTTTTT. It is translated as CASSPNDNTGELFF.

The rearrangement uses TRBV12-3 or TRBV12-4 and TRBJ2-1; 8 bases fit TRBD2. Unmatched junction bases numbered 5, after V lost 10 bases and J lost 3 bases. The length of the CDR3 is 13 residues. DNA for the CDR3: TGTGCCATCGGGGGGGCCAACTACAATGAGCAGTTCTTC. Its protein product is CAIGGANYNEQFF.

There are a few counts of this clonotype. This rearrangement joins TRBV12-3 or TRBV12-4 to TRBJ2-7, with no clear D. The CDR3 sequence is 13 residues long. V was shortened by 2 bases and J by 3 bases, with 8 bases between the two germline ends. For the CDR3, the DNA is TGTGCCAGCAGTTTACAGACGCGCTACGAGCAGTACTTC. Protein product: CASSLQTRYEQYF.

This clonotype was detected only a few times. The genes are TRBV7-3 and TRBJ2-1, with 10 positions matching TRBD2. After removal of 5 bases from V and 7 bases from J, the junction contained 14 bases not matched to a gene. The CDR3 covers 17 residues. Germline CDR1 and CDR2: SGHTA and FQGTGA. The CDR3 DNA reads TGTGCCAGCAGCCCACTCCAGGGAGCGGGAGGGCCTAATGAGCAGTTCTTC. This encodes CASSPLQGAGGPNEQFF.

This clonotype was recorded a few times. The chain couples TRBV7-9 to TRBJ2-1; 10 bases agree with TRBD2. The CDR3 has 16 residues. Germline lookup yields CDR1 SEHNR and CDR2 FQNEAQ (reference sequence). V dropped 3 bases and J dropped 8; count of bases not matched to a gene: 10. CDR3 coding DNA: TGTGCCAGCAGCTTTTGGTTACTAGCGGGGTTGGATGAGCAGTTCTTC. Residues: CASSFWLLAGLDEQFF.

The gene calls are TRBV5-1 and TRBJ2-7; tentative D call: TRBD1 (6 bases). V shed 6 bases and J shed 1 base, with 14 bases lying between them. The CDR3 runs 14 residues. The germline V gene encodes CDR1 SGHRS and CDR2 YFSETQ. The CDR3 protein is CASTLTGTSYEQYF. DNA of the CDR3: TGCGCCAGCACCCTGACAGGAACTTCCTACGAGCAGTACTTC.

This chain uses TRBV30 with TRBJ2-7; D is possibly TRBD1 or TRBD2 (6 bases each). The ends were cut back, 7 bases at V and 0 bases at J, with 19 bases in the middle. CDR3 length: 15 amino acids. Germline-derived CDR1 and CDR2 are GTSNPN and SVGIG (reference sequence). CDR3 residues: CASKQGLYSSYEQYF. The CDR3 region has the DNA TGTGCCTCCAAACAGGGACTTTATAGCTCCTACGAGCAGTACTTC. Looking up the rest from reference TRBV30 and TRBJ2-7 gives the full variable domain: SQTIHQWPATLVQPVGSPLSLECTVEGTSNPNLYWYRQAAGRGLQLLFYSVGIGQISSEVPQNLSASRPQDRQFILSSKKLLLSDSGFYLCASKQGLYSSYEQYFGPGTRLTVT.

The gene calls are TRBV6-5 and TRBJ2-7; TRBD1 matches at 9 bases. V trimming: 5 bases; J trimming: 6 bases; junction bases outside the gene matches: 8. Germline CDR1 MNHEY, CDR2 SVGAGI. The CDR3 length is 14 residues. Here the CDR3 reads CASSGGQGASEQYF. CDR3 nucleotide sequence: TGTGCCAGCAGTGGGGGACAGGGAGCTTCCGAGCAGTACTTC.

The chain carries TRBV13 and TRBJ1-2, with D perhaps TRBD1 (6 bases). Germline loops: CDR1 PRHDT, CDR2 FYEKMQ (reference sequence). V lost 5 bases to trimming and J lost 6 bases, with 13 bases between them. The CDR3 sequence is 13 residues long. Here the CDR3 DNA reads TGTGCCAGCAGCCGGGGGGGCTCGGATGGCTACACCTTC. Translating it yields CASSRGGSDGYTF.

This clonotype appeared a few times. This chain links TRBV9 with TRBJ2-3, with 14 bases fitting TRBD2. This CDR3 is built from 16 residues. The trim removed 3 bases at V and 5 bases at J, leaving 5 bases unmatched. The germline V gene encodes CDR1 SGDLS and CDR2 YYNGEE. The CDR3 DNA reads TGTGCCAGCAGCGCCCCGACTAGCGGGGGGGAAGATACGCAGTATTTT. This sequence encodes CASSAPTSGGEDTQYF.

This CDR3 is CASSQGRSSEAYNEQFF. DNA of the CDR3: TGCGCCAGCAGCCAAGGACGCAGTAGCGAAGCCTACAATGAGCAGTTCTTC. V gene TRBV4-1 combines with J gene TRBJ2-1, with D possibly being TRBD2 (5 bases). The CDR3 extends over 17 amino acids. Trimming removed 1 base from V and 2 bases from J, with 15 bases in between. The V gene's germline CDR1 is MGHRA and CDR2 YSYEKL.

The chain recombines TRBV11-1 with TRBJ2-3, with 8 bases fitting TRBD2. The CDR3 runs to 15 residues. Germline-derived CDR1 and CDR2 are SGHAT and FQDESV (reference sequence). V dropped 8 bases and J dropped 2; count of bases not matched to a gene: 9. The DNA of the CDR3 is TGTGCCAGCTCCGTCGGTAGCGGGGTCACAGATACGCAGTATTTT. This translates into CASSVGSGVTDTQYF.

This clonotype was seen more than once but under ten times. This chain connects TRBV20-1 to TRBJ1-2, with a weak D call TRBD1 (6 bases). The V end was cut by 1 base, the J end by 2 bases, with 11 bases between. Germline V gene lookup returns CDR1 DFQATT and CDR2 SNEGSKA (reference sequence). This CDR3 is 14 amino acids long. Here the CDR3 DNA reads TGCAGTGCTAGAGGTCCACAGGGCAACTATGGCTACACCTTC. It translates to CSARGPQGNYGYTF.